This paragraph covers one T cell receptor beta chain sequence. Its binding antigen is unknown. The read stops 3 residues short of the end of the CDR3; the missing end is completed from the germline J gene. These data come from a study of T cells in women clearing cervical HPV infection (dated by TCRdb to about 2018). Broadly, across the study: The cases were roughly 23 women with histologically confirmed HPV16-related CIN3 or worse, and 2 of those women had invasive cancers. The 20 to 25 controls were women who cleared a single incident HPV16 infection within 12 months without developing precancer or cancer. Blood from cases was collected at the visit at which the lesion was first identified, whereas blood from controls was collected once infection was no longer detected. For cases, the median interval between lesion detection and blood sampling was approximately 150 days, with an interquartile range of roughly 80 to 230 days. HLA typing was available for only a few women, so HLA type could not be excluded as a confounder. An exploratory proof-of-principle case-control study, nested within the Guanacaste HPV Natural History Study in Costa Rica, was conducted to compare TCR repertoires across cervical HPV16 outcomes. Cases were matched to controls by age within five years and by the year the sample was collected. Median age was roughly 33 years in cases versus just over 37 in controls, and baseline characteristics did not differ significantly. The parent cohort enrolled about 10,000 women aged 18 or older in Guanacaste, Costa Rica, during about 1992 to 1994 and followed them for over six years. Quality controls consisted of five blinded duplicates per group, for a total of about 60 samples made up of around 50 participants and about ten replicates. Overall results and qualifications from the work: Because T-cell numbers per sample were unknown, differences in richness could reflect varying T-cell content rather than repertoire biology. Random forest classifiers that combined richness and V gene abundances separated cases from controls with an estimated AUC of 0.8 to 0.9. Cases had lower TRBV6-7 relative abundance than controls (0.11% versus 0.16%; Bonferroni P = 0.0008). CIN3+ cases had significantly higher TCR repertoire richness than controls across sequencing depths, but evenness did not differ between the groups. Because of the cross-sectional design, the study could not determine whether the associations came before infection or resulted from infection, and neither effector/memory subsets nor HPV-specific T cells were isolated.

Every participant had a single incident cervical HPV16 infection, and prevalent HPV16 infections were excluded. Cervical HPV DNA was detected with MY09/MY11 PCR, and genotyping was done by dot-blot hybridization. Approximately 15 mL of heparinized blood was centrifuged, after which the buffy coat was aliquoted, frozen at -30 degrees C, and then stored at -80 degrees C. QIAGEN kits were used to extract genomic DNA from the buffy coat specimens. The CDR3 goes from the cysteine to the phenylalanine over 13 residues. The DNA covers only part of the CDR3, 30 bases in frame from base 1. CDR1 is given as SNHLY and CDR2 as FYNNEI, both from the germline V gene. V trim: 4 bases; J trim: 2 bases; unmatched bases: 1. Using the immunoSEQ assay, multiplex PCR amplified TCR beta CDR3 regions from an average of approximately 1,100 ng of genomic DNA per sample. The assay corrected primer bias using a complete synthetic TCR repertoire to establish an amplification baseline. The amplicons were sequenced on the Illumina platform. The source study handled its data this way. Sequence errors were corrected by clustering with frequency ratios and a modified nearest-neighbor algorithm, and the sequences were then analyzed in the immunoSEQ Analyzer using IMGT gene definitions. At each rarefaction depth, TCR richness and evenness were averaged across 20 rarefaction repeats, and samples with fewer sequences than that depth were excluded. Wilcoxon rank sum tests with FDR correction were used to compare relative abundances of V, D and J genes between the groups. In the blinded duplicates, the intraclass correlation was roughly 96% for TCR richness and averaged around 78% across 60 to 70 gene segments. The source is immuneACCESS, and TCRdb retained only in-frame sequences with V and J called. Part of the clones is not carried over; for the studies checked, unresolved V genes explain less than half of this, and the remainder is unexplained. The V and J calls and clone size come from that table; D and trimming were worked out from the DNA. The sample table includes about 23,000 clones. Of the sample, more than 8% falls within the top ten clones.

The clonotype was recovered from a woman between 18 and 70 years old with a cervical HPV16 infection that either progressed to CIN3+ or cleared (not recorded which). In this chain, TRBV2 is recombined with TRBJ2-7; TRBD2 aligns with 8 central bases. The specimen was blood buffy coat. This receptor has the CDR3 CASSAGGAYEQYF. The covered CDR3 bases are TGTGCCAGCAGTGCCGGGGGGGCCTACGAG.